This is a list of T cell receptor beta chains from one sample in a study of HIV-infected children after antiretroviral therapy interruption. TCRdb called the 3' RACE reads again in MiXCR, with one record for every CDR3 protein. The sample lists fewer than 100,000 distinct CDR3 sequences, 6.9% occurring once. The sequences come from CD45RA+ CD4+ T cells from PBMCs, pooled from several time points, collected from a donor given antiretroviral therapy, either interrupted or continuous. The receptor set was obtained from a pool of human donors with HIV. Each CDR3 is given without its conserved first and last residue. Size values are once, few and many counts, or a class for expanded clones, and some rows have none.

j_call v_call clone_size cdr3_aa
TRBJ1-1 TRBV30 - AWTSGIRDTEAF
TRBJ1-1 TRBV12-5 many ASGFRAGLNTEAF
TRBJ1-5 TRBV12-3/TRBV12-4 once ATKINPHGPQH
TRBJ2-6 TRBV4-1 many ASSQGPSRSGANVLT
TRBJ2-7 TRBV6-5 many ASSLTIGTGAYEQY
TRBJ1-2 TRBV29-1 medium-sized SVDQLANYGYT
TRBJ2-5 TRBV20-1 many SARTDQETQY
TRBJ2-1 TRBV7-8 many ASSFTGKYNEQF
TRBJ2-1 TRBV20-1 many SARVADPYNEQF
TRBJ1-1 TRBV6-1 many ASSESGAYTEAF
TRBJ2-7 TRBV20-1 - SANRGGEQY
TRBJ2-1 TRBV24-1 many ATGDTSRAYNEQF
TRBJ1-5 TRBV15 many ATSREGQGNQPQH
TRBJ2-7 TRBV5-1 many ASSFAGRTYEQY
TRBJ1-1 TRBV2 many AGQIHRDTEAF
TRBJ2-3 TRBV5-1 many ASSSAGTGTDTQY
TRBJ1-3 TRBV11-2 few ASSVRQTSGNTIY
TRBJ2-3 TRBV5-1 many ASSLGQRSSTDTQY
TRBJ2-7 TRBV29-1 few SVEEGKQY
TRBJ1-1 TRBV12-3/TRBV12-4 - ASSFSNTEAF
TRBJ1-6 TRBV2 many ASSADRDQSPLH
TRBJ2-2 TRBV2 many ASSESGGIRAFITGELF
TRBJ1-1 TRBV5-1 many ASSLDLMGTEAF
TRBJ2-3 TRBV20-1 - SARETTDTQY
TRBJ2-3 TRBV5-1 many ASSLDRTSTDTQY
TRBJ2-3 TRBV5-4 - ASSFTGGSTDTQY
TRBJ2-5 TRBV11-2 many ASSFIRGAETQY
TRBJ2-7 TRBV30 few AGTSGSSYEQY
TRBJ2-2 TRBV5-4 many ASSPGERAGYTGELF
TRBJ2-1 TRBV28 many ASSFISASGRHSYNEQF
TRBJ2-1 TRBV2 many ASTSLDNEQF
TRBJ2-7 TRBV10-1 - ASSESGNFFSYEQY
TRBJ1-3 TRBV30 many AFRLMHSGNTIY
TRBJ2-7 TRBV3-1 few ASSQWGSGGDEQY
TRBJ2-2 TRBV12-3/TRBV12-4 - ASISRGGEGELF
TRBJ2-1 TRBV20-1 - SANREADEQF
TRBJ2-1 TRBV12-3/TRBV12-4 many ASSVLAGARNEQF
TRBJ2-3 TRBV7-2 many ASSSALYSGGVQY
TRBJ2-7 TRBV20-1 many SARESGQPSYEQY
TRBJ1-1 TRBV7-8 many ASRLGGGVPEAF
TRBJ1-5 TRBV19 few ASSIGQGALQPQH
TRBJ2-3 TRBV5-1 many ASSHGGGTDTQY
TRBJ2-5 TRBV5-1 many ASSFSGGDETQY
TRBJ2-5 TRBV10-3 few AISESGGQRETQY
TRBJ2-5 TRBV4-2 few ASSPRTLQETQY
TRBJ2-7 TRBV27 many ASSLSRRDEQY
TRBJ1-3 TRBV12-3/TRBV12-4 many ASSLEYGEISGNTIY
TRBJ2-3 TRBV20-1 many SAIPGGKGTDTQY